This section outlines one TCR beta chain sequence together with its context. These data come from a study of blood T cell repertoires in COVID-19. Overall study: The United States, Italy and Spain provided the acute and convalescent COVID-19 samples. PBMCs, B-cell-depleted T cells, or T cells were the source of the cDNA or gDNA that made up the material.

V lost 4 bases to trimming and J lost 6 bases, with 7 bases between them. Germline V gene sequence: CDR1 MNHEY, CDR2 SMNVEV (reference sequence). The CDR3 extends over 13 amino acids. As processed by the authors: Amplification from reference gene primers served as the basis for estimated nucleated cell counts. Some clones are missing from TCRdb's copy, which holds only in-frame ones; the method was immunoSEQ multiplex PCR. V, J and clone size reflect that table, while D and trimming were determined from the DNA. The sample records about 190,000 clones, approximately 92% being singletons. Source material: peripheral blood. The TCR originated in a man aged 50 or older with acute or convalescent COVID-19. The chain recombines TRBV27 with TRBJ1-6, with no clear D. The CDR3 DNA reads TGTGCCAGCAGTTCACGGGGTAATTCACCCCTCCACTTT. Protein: CASSSRGNSPLHF.